This T cell receptor (beta chain) was found in a study of blood T cell repertoires in COVID-19. Study-wide background: PBMCs, B-cell-depleted T cells, or T cells provided the cDNA or gDNA that made up the material.

Original data processing: Scientists estimated how many nucleated cells there were by amplifying reference gene primers. Sequenced by immunoSEQ multiplex PCR; TCRdb stores in-frame clones only, minus some. That table supplies the V and J calls and clone size; D and trimming were determined from the DNA. The sample shows about 40,000 clones, 70% to 90% of them seen only once. This CDR3 comprises 15 residues. Losses at the gene ends were 4 bases for V and 8 bases for J; bases not matched to a gene: 10. Per germline, CDR1 MNHEY and CDR2 SMNVEV (reference sequence). The chain has TRBV27 and TRBJ2-2; 7 nucleotides align to TRBD1. The TCR sequence derives from a human donor in a cohort sampled during active COVID-19. Source material: peripheral blood. The CDR3 sequence: CASSSYRQGIGELFF. The CDR3 bases are TGTGCCAGCAGTTCCTACCGACAGGGCATTGGGGAGCTGTTTTTT.